The 8 T cell receptor beta chains below all came from one sample that was sequenced in a study of blood T cell repertoires in COVID-19. Sequenced by immunoSEQ multiplex PCR; TCRdb stores in-frame clones only, minus some. The sample consists of about 270,000 clones, around 93% of them appearing once. The sequenced sample consisted of PBMCs or T cells enriched from blood (not recorded which). These TCRs come from a man aged 40-49 years who had been exposed to COVID-19.

This clone is a singleton in its sample. The genes are TRBV6-1 and TRBJ1-2, with a possible D match to TRBD1 (6 bases). V dropped 0 bases and J dropped 0 bases, with 11 bases sitting between them. Germline V gene data show CDR1 as MNHNS and CDR2 as SASEGT. This CDR3 is built from 16 residues. The CDR3 region is CASSEALSGANYGYTF. The CDR3 DNA reads TGTGCCAGCAGTGAAGCGCTGTCAGGGGCTAACTATGGCTACACCTTC.

V usage is TRBV12-3 or TRBV12-4 and J usage is TRBJ1-2, with no clear D. V lost 5 bases, J lost 2 bases, and 9 bases lay in between. The CDR3 covers 13 residues. The CDR3 loop is CASSPFRNYGYTF. CDR3 coding DNA: TGTGCCAGCAGTCCCTTCAGGAACTATGGCTACACCTTC.

The chain is built from TRBV5-7 and TRBJ1-6; TRBD1 matches at 7 bases. TRBV5-7 is flagged as an ORF with uncertain function. CDR3 length: 14 amino acids. J was trimmed by 13 bases and V by 4 bases; bases with no gene match: 11. The DNA of the CDR3 is TGTGCCAGCAGCCCGACAGGGAGACATACGCCCCTCCACTTT. Its translation is CASSPTGRHTPLHF.

This clone was picked up a small number of times. This rearrangement joins TRBV13 to TRBJ2-7; D perhaps matches TRBD2 (6 bases). The CDR3 length is 15 residues. The ends were cut back, 5 bases at V and 4 bases at J, with 18 bases in the middle. The germline V gene encodes CDR1 PRHDT and CDR2 FYEKMQ (reference sequence). The chain's CDR3 is CASSPGTGGLYEQYF. In DNA, the CDR3 is TGTGCCAGCAGCCCCGGGACCGGAGGGTTATACGAGCAGTACTTC.

This clone has a handful of counts. This chain joins TRBV3-1 (or the pseudogene TRBV3-2) and TRBJ1-2; TRBD1 matches 8 bases. V gave up 6 bases and J gave up 7 bases; unmatched junction bases: 10. This CDR3 is built from 14 residues. The germline gives CDR1 LGHDT, CDR2 YNNKEL (reference sequence). CDR3 sequence reads: CASSRGQGKGGYTF. In DNA, the CDR3 is TGTGCCAGCAGTCGAGGACAGGGCAAAGGTGGCTACACCTTC.

This clone was seen only once. The chain combines TRBV27 with TRBJ2-1, with D possibly being TRBD1 (5 bases). CDR1 is MNHEY and CDR2 is SMNVEV in the germline V gene (reference sequence). The V end was cut by 7 bases, the J end by 3 bases, with 10 bases between. This CDR3 has 13 amino acids. This CDR3 is CASMGQNYNEQFF. In DNA form, the CDR3 reads TGTGCCAGCATGGGGCAGAACTACAATGAGCAGTTCTTC.

The rearrangement joins TRBV19 to TRBJ1-1; a possible D gene is TRBD1 (6 bases). CDR1 and CDR2 (germline): LNHDA, SQIVND (reference sequence). V lost 6 bases to trimming and J lost 7 bases, with 21 bases between them. The CDR3 has 15 amino acids. The DNA for the CDR3 is TGTGCCAGTAGGTATCCGGCGACAGGACGTAGTGAAGCTTTCTTT. It specifies CASRYPATGRSEAFF.

The J gene is TRBJ2-7, the V gene TRBV4-1; TRBD2 aligns across 12 bases. There are 15 residues in the CDR3. Germline V gene lookup returns CDR1 MGHRA and CDR2 YSYEKL. V shed 0 bases and J 6 bases; nucleotides not matched to a gene: 3. The CDR3 DNA is TGCGCCAGCAGCCAAGATAGACTAGCGGGAGTCGAGCAGTACTTC. It codes for CASSQDRLAGVEQYF.